This entry concerns a single T cell receptor beta chain. Its antigen is unknown. Base qualities are not at hand, and no much larger clone is one base apart. This specimen comes from a study of CD8 T cells in ankylosing spondylitis (dated by TCRdb to about 2017). Background on the whole study: T cell receptor beta repertoires were profiled in healthy donors and ankylosing spondylitis patients so that disease-linked TCR variants could be found. Samples of peripheral blood were taken, and for ankylosing spondylitis patients, synovial fluid was collected as well. The whole study cohort included over a hundred healthy donors and 20 to 30 ankylosing spondylitis patients. Results and caveats for the whole study, not just this receptor: In peripheral blood, the disease-linked clones were found at relatively low frequencies and had a CD8+ phenotype. Some motif variants were previously reported in synovial fluid and blood of reactive arthritis patients, suggesting common disease-initiation mechanisms. The disease-linked clones were reported to be significantly enriched in matched synovial fluid samples from ankylosing spondylitis patients. A TCR beta motif made up of several highly homologous amino acid variants appeared to be characteristic of blood from ankylosing spondylitis patients.

For sequencing, an Illumina HiSeq 2500 was employed. Quantitative 5'-RACE with molecular barcodes was used to prepare TCR beta libraries. On the study's bioinformatics: To identify disease-linked TCR variants, a new computational method was used, one built on a probabilistic model of VDJ rearrangement. Through fastp at Q25 and MiXCR, TCRdb rebuilt clones from the public reads, retaining in-frame beta chains. Rows merge per CDR3 protein into single entries with the most common DNA and genes. TCRdb's processing, not the authors', yielded these V and J calls. The sample yields more than 300,000 distinct CDR3 sequences; around 8% were counted once. Less than 15% of the sample rests with the top ten. From its cysteine to its phenylalanine, the CDR3 spans 14 amino acids. Of all the DNA, just the CDR3 is kept, 42 bases in frame from base 1. From the germline V gene, CDR1 is MNHEY and CDR2 is SVGAGI. V lost 2 bases and J lost 0 bases; the stretch between them is 8 bases long.

The receptor was isolated from a male donor with ankylosing spondylitis. This receptor chain uses TRBV6-5 and TRBJ2-7; 6 matching bases give a weak D call of TRBD2. The sample consisted of blood, either unsorted or a sorted T cell fraction (not recorded which). CDR3 protein: CASSYAGNSYEQYF. The bases are TGTGCCAGCAGTTACGCGGGAAACTCCTACGAGCAGTACTTC.